This passage covers 23 T cell receptor beta chains from one sample sequenced in a study of cytomegalovirus exposure and HLA in healthy donors. Researchers ran the PCR with 60 Vbeta and 13 Jbeta primers. Using immunoSEQ multiplex PCR, the repertoire was profiled, and TCRdb retains in-frame clones only, with some absent. The data hold more than 200,000 clones, with around 80% observed a single time. The sequencing sample was made of PBMCs. The receptors stem from a girl aged 2 to 10 in good health and CMV-seronegative.

The rearrangement links TRBV27 to TRBJ2-7, with 8 bases matching TRBD2. CDR1 and CDR2 (germline): MNHEY, SMNVEV (reference sequence). This CDR3 region has 19 residues. V was clipped by 7 bases and J by 3 bases; unmatched bases: 23. The CDR3 loop reads CASTQAGLGGTVGNYEQYF. DNA of the CDR3: TGTGCCAGCACTCAGGCGGGACTAGGGGGGACGGTGGGGAACTACGAGCAGTACTTC.

The chain uses TRBV5-6 and TRBJ2-2; 9 bases fit TRBD2. The junction had 16 bases not matched to a gene; V was cut back by 6 bases and J by 4 bases. The germline V gene has CDR1 SGHDT and CDR2 YYEEEE. The CDR3 spans 18 residues. The chain's CDR3 is CASNERLAGTLLTGELFF. The CDR3 coding sequence is TGTGCCAGCAACGAGAGGCTAGCGGGGACCCTCCTCACCGGGGAGCTGTTTTTT.

This chain uses TRBV19 with TRBJ1-2, with D uncertain. Trimming removed 3 bases from V and 7 bases from J, with 6 bases in between. The CDR3 runs to 11 residues. Germline V CDR1 and CDR2: LNHDA, SQIVND (reference sequence). As DNA, the CDR3 is TGTGCCAGTAGTATCATCGGTGGCTACACCTTC. It yields the protein CASSIIGGYTF.

The chain couples TRBV15 to TRBJ1-3, with D possibly TRBD1 on 5 matching bases. The CDR3 sequence is 15 residues long. CDR1 is LNHNV and CDR2 is YYDKDF in the germline V gene (reference sequence). Trimming stripped 6 bases from V and 4 bases from J, with 16 bases between. The CDR3 DNA reads TGTGCCACCAGTCTCGGCAGGGATGTCGGAAACACCATATATTTT. This sequence encodes CATSLGRDVGNTIYF.

This CDR3 reads CASGLALNQPQHF. CDR3 nucleotide sequence: TGTGCTAGTGGTTTGGCCTTGAATCAGCCCCAGCATTTT. The J gene is TRBJ1-5, the V gene TRBV12-5, with D unresolved. The CDR3 totals 13 residues. Germline V gene data show CDR1 as LGHNT and CDR2 as FRNRAP. Trimming stripped 1 base from V and 4 bases from J, with 5 bases between.

This clone was detected only a few times. The junction differs from germline at one of its ends, possibly a read error. The rearrangement joins TRBV5-1 to TRBJ1-4; D perhaps matches TRBD1 (6 bases). CDR1 SGHRS and CDR2 YFSETQ come from the germline V gene. This CDR3 has 15 amino acids. The CDR3 is CASSLGHSRNEKLFF. The DNA for the CDR3 is TGCGCCAGCAGTTTGGGACATTCGCGTAATGAAAAACTGTTTTTT.

The chain links TRBV7-9 to TRBJ2-4; perhaps TRBD2 as D (6 bases). V was shortened by 5 bases and J by 0 bases, with 17 bases between the two germline ends. The germline V gene has CDR1 SEHNR and CDR2 FQNEAQ (reference sequence). The CDR3 has 17 residues. CDR3 protein: CASSLAEGTLAKNIQYF. The DNA of the CDR3 is TGTGCCAGCAGCCTCGCGGAGGGGACGCTAGCCAAAAACATTCAGTACTTC.

The chain couples TRBV10-3 to TRBJ1-6; TRBD1 might be the D (5 bases). The germline V gene encodes CDR1 ENHRY and CDR2 SYGVKD. V shed 5 bases and J shed 0 bases, with 11 bases lying between them. The CDR3 has 16 amino acids. In DNA, the CDR3 is TGTGCCATCAGTAATGGGGGGAGCTCCTATAATTCACCCCTCCACTTT. Residues: CAISNGGSSYNSPLHF.

The V call is TRBV2, the J call TRBJ1-1; no firm D call. In germline, CDR1 is SNHLY, CDR2 FYNNEI. V lost 10 bases, J lost 1 base, and 19 bases lay in between. CDR3 length: 15 amino acids. CDR3 in amino acids: CATSQQLIRNTEAFF. DNA of the CDR3: TGTGCCACCTCGCAACAGCTGATCAGGAACACTGAAGCTTTCTTT.

The rearrangement uses TRBV25-1 and TRBJ2-2, with 9 bases that match TRBD1. J was trimmed by 4 bases and V by 5 bases; bases with no gene match: 8. This CDR3 has 16 amino acids. Germline assignment: CDR1 MGHDK and CDR2 SYGVNS. Here the CDR3 DNA reads TGTGCCAGCAGTCTTTTTGGACAGGGGACCACCGGGGAGCTGTTTTTT. This codes for CASSLFGQGTTGELFF.

The chain has TRBV7-9 and TRBJ2-3; 7 bases are a match to TRBD1. The V segment lost 5 bases and the J segment 1 base; nucleotides outside the gene matches: 6. The CDR3 loop spans 15 amino acids. Germline-derived CDR1 and CDR2 are SEHNR and FQNEAQ (reference sequence). In nucleotides, the CDR3 is TGTGCCAGCAGCCACGGGACAGTCCGCACAGATACGCAGTATTTT. Amino acids: CASSHGTVRTDTQYF. Looking up the rest from reference TRBV7-9 and TRBJ2-3 gives the full variable domain: DTGVSQNPRHKITKRGQNVTFRCDPISEHNRLYWYRQTLGQGPEFLTYFQNEAQLEKSRLLSDRFSAERPKGSFSTLEIQRTEQGDSAMYLCASSHGTVRTDTQYFGPGTRLTVL.

The chain is built from TRBV5-1 and TRBJ2-5, with 12 bases lining up with TRBD1. V shed 4 bases, J shed 5 bases, and the junction held 9 bases outside the gene matches. The CDR3 has 16 residues. Germline CDR1 and CDR2: SGHRS and YFSETQ. The CDR3 spells CASSLRDRGLEETQYF. CDR3 in DNA: TGCGCCAGCAGCCTCCGGGACAGGGGGCTGGAGGAGACCCAGTACTTC.

The V gene is TRBV7-6, the J gene TRBJ1-1; 8 bases fit TRBD1. Germline CDR1 and CDR2: SGHVS and FNYEAQ. Trimming removed 5 bases from V and 5 bases from J; junction bases left unmatched: 7. The CDR3 is 14 amino acids. CDR3 DNA sequence: TGTGCCAGCAGCCTGGACAGGGTGGGAACTGAAGCTTTCTTT. Amino acid sequence: CASSLDRVGTEAFF.

This chain connects TRBV2 to TRBJ1-1, with 10 positions matching TRBD1. Losses at the gene ends were 5 bases for V and 5 bases for J; bases not matched to a gene: 5. This CDR3 is 14 amino acids long. CDR1 is SNHLY, CDR2 FYNNEI, per germline. The CDR3 reads CASSSRTGGTEAFF. For the CDR3, the DNA is TGTGCCAGCAGTTCCCGGACAGGGGGGACTGAAGCTTTCTTT.

The rearrangement joins TRBV27 to TRBJ2-1; 10 positions match TRBD2. With 7 bases clipped from V and 3 bases from J, the junction kept 3 bases outside the gene matches. The germline CDR1 and CDR2 sequences are MNHEY and SMNVEV (reference sequence). The CDR3 extends over 14 amino acids. CDR3 in DNA: TGTGCCAGCACTCCTAGCGGGGGCTACAATGAGCAGTTCTTC. It encodes CASTPSGGYNEQFF.

This clone was seen a few times. The chain uses TRBV23-1 and TRBJ1-3, with D possibly TRBD1 on 5 matching bases. TRBV23-1 is an ORF; its function is uncertain. Trimming took 2 bases from V and 4 from J, leaving 15 bases between them. The CDR3 covers 16 residues. CDR3 loop: CASSQKRQGGGNTIYF. CDR3 nucleotide sequence: TGCGCCAGCAGTCAAAAGCGCCAGGGAGGGGGAAACACCATATATTTT.

This clone was recorded only once. The chain carries TRBV6-5 and TRBJ1-1; D is uncertain. Germline V CDR1 and CDR2: MNHEY, SVGAGI. CDR3 size: 14 residues. With 11 bases removed from V and 0 bases from J, the gap between germline ends came to 16 bases. As DNA, the CDR3 is TGTGCCGCGTCTCTCAACGGGGTGAACACTGAAGCTTTCTTT. It is translated as CAASLNGVNTEAFF.

V is TRBV18 and J is TRBJ2-1, with TRBD2 matching over 14 bases. Germline values: CDR1 KGHSH, CDR2 LQKENI. Trimming took 3 bases from V and 8 from J; bases not matched to a gene: 12. The CDR3 consists of 18 residues. The CDR3 coding sequence is TGTGCCAGCTCACCCTTTGACGTGACTAGCGGGGGGGCCTATGAGCAGTTCTTC. Protein sequence: CASSPFDVTSGGAYEQFF.

V usage is TRBV28 and J usage is TRBJ2-7, with TRBD2 matching over 8 bases. With 5 bases clipped from V and 4 bases from J, the junction kept 10 bases outside the gene matches. The CDR3 is 15 amino acids. Looked up from germline, CDR1 is MDHEN and CDR2 is SYDVKM. For the CDR3, the DNA is TGTGCCAGCAGTCCCACAACGCTAGCGGGTTACGAGCAGTACTTC. Its protein product is CASSPTTLAGYEQYF. Complete variable domain (other parts from reference TRBV28 and TRBJ2-7): DVKVTQSSRYLVKRTGEKVFLECVQDMDHENMFWYRQDPGLGLRLIYFSYDVKMKEKGDIPEGYSVSREKKERFSLILESASTNQTSMYLCASSPTTLAGYEQYFGPGTRLTVT.

V gene TRBV30 combines with J gene TRBJ2-3, with 8 bases lining up with TRBD2. J lost 5 bases, V lost 3 bases, and 7 bases had no gene match. Germline V gives CDR1 GTSNPN, CDR2 SVGIG (reference sequence). The CDR3 extends over 14 amino acids. The CDR3 loop reads CAWRPGLAGDTQYF. The CDR3 DNA is TGTGCCTGGAGACCCGGGCTAGCGGGAGATACGCAGTATTTT.

The chain has TRBV5-1 and TRBJ2-1; perhaps TRBD2 as D (5 bases). Trimming took off 2 bases at V and 7 bases at J, with 25 bases between the two ends. The CDR3 consists of 18 residues. The germline V gene has CDR1 SGHRS and CDR2 YFSETQ. CDR3 region: CASSLNPPASGKWNEQFF. CDR3 sequence (DNA): TGCGCCAGCAGCTTAAATCCCCCCGCCTCCGGGAAATGGAATGAGCAGTTCTTC.

This rearrangement joins TRBV6-1 to TRBJ2-7; TRBD2 matches 10 bases. The CDR3 is made up of 13 amino acids. From germline, CDR1 is MNHNS and CDR2 SASEGT. The junction had 7 bases not matched to a gene; V was cut back by 7 bases and J by 7 bases. The CDR3 nucleotides are TGTGCCAGCACCCCTAGCGGGAGTGGAGAGCAGTACTTC. It translates to CASTPSGSGEQYF.

The chain couples TRBV29-1 to TRBJ1-1; a weak D match, TRBD1 (5 bases). CDR3 length: 15 residues. The V end was cut by 5 bases, the J end by 0 bases, with 16 bases between. Germline CDR1 and CDR2: SQVTM and ANQGSEA. CDR3: CSVLLGTYMNTEAFF. The CDR3 coding sequence is TGCAGCGTTCTCCTTGGGACTTATATGAACACTGAAGCTTTCTTT.